This note documents a single T cell receptor beta chain sequence. Per the original methods: Reference gene primer amplification yielded estimated nucleated cell counts. Assay: immunoSEQ multiplex PCR; the TCRdb copy retains only in-frame clones and omits some. V, J and clone size are taken as reported in that table, and D and trimming were inferred from the DNA itself. This table has more than 130,000 clones, almost 90% appearing once. The CDR3 spans 16 residues. Germline CDR1 and CDR2: LGHNA and YNFKEQ. The ends lost 4 bases at V and 3 bases at J; junction bases unmatched: 5. This specimen comes from a study of blood T cell repertoires in COVID-19. The wider study: Acute and convalescent COVID-19 samples came from the United States, Italy and Spain. Nucleic acid was either cDNA or gDNA, and it came from T cells, B-cell-depleted T cells, or PBMCs.

This clonotype originated in a man over 45 with active or convalescent COVID-19. Sequenced sample: peripheral blood. The chain carries TRBV4-2 and TRBJ2-2; 10 bases fit TRBD2. CDR3: CASSLQAGGDTGELFF. As DNA, the CDR3 is TGTGCCAGCAGCCTACAAGCGGGAGGGGACACCGGGGAGCTGTTTTTT.